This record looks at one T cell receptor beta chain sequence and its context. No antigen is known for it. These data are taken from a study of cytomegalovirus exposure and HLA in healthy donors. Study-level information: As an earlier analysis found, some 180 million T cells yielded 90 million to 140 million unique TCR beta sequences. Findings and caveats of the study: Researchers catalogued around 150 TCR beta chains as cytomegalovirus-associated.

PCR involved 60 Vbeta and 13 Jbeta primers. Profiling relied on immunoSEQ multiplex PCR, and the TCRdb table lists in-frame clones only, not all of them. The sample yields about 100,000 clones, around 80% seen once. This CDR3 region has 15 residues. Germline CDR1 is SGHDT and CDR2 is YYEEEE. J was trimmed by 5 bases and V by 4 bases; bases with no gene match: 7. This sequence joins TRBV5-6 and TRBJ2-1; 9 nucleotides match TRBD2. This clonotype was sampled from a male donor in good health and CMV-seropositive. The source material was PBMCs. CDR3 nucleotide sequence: TGTGCCAGCAGCGTTGTTAGCGGGGGTAACAATGAGCAGTTCTTC. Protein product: CASSVVSGGNNEQFF.